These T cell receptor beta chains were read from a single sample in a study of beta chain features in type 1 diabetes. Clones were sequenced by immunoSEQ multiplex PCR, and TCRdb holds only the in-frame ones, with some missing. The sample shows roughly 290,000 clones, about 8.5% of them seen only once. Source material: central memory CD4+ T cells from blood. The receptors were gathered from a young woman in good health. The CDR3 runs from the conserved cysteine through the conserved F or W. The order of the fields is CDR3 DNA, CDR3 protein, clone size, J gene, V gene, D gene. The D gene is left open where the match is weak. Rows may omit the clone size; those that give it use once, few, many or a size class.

CDR3 DNA: TGTGCCAGCAGGCAGGGGGACTACGAGCAGTACTTC
CDR3 protein: CASRQGDYEQYF
clone size: .
J gene: TRBJ2-7
V gene: TRBV6-6
D gene: TRBD1

CDR3 DNA: TGCGCCAGCAGCCCACACACCGGGACAGGAACCACAGATACGCAGTATTTT
CDR3 protein: CASSPHTGTGTTDTQYF
clone size: .
J gene: TRBJ2-3
V gene: TRBV4-3
D gene: TRBD1

CDR3 DNA: TGTGCCAGCAGTGACAGGGACCTCCGGAATGAGCAGTTCTTC
CDR3 protein: CASSDRDLRNEQFF
clone size: .
J gene: TRBJ2-1
V gene: TRBV6-1
D gene: .

CDR3 DNA: TGTGCCAGCACCGGGGGAGGGAGCAATCAGCCCCAGCATTTT
CDR3 protein: CASTGGGSNQPQHF
clone size: many
J gene: TRBJ1-5
V gene: TRBV28
D gene: .

CDR3 DNA: TGTGCCAGCAGCCCAACTAGCGGGGGGGTATACAATGAGCAGTTCTTC
CDR3 protein: CASSPTSGGVYNEQFF
clone size: few
J gene: TRBJ2-1
V gene: TRBV7-2
D gene: TRBD2

CDR3 DNA: TGTGCCAGCAGCCTACAGGGGAGAGGGCTAGCGGGATACAATGAGCAGTTCTTC
CDR3 protein: CASSLQGRGLAGYNEQFF
clone size: .
J gene: TRBJ2-1
V gene: TRBV11-2
D gene: TRBD2

CDR3 DNA: TGTGCCAGCAGCACGGACGGGAGATACGACTACTTCGAGAGATCCAATGAGCAGTTCTTC
CDR3 protein: CASSTDGRYDYFERSNEQFF
clone size: .
J gene: TRBJ2-1
V gene: TRBV9
D gene: .

CDR3 DNA: TGTGCCAGCAGTGCCGGAGGGAGGTCCGGGGCCAACGTCCTGACTTTC
CDR3 protein: CASSAGGRSGANVLTF
clone size: many
J gene: TRBJ2-6
V gene: TRBV28
D gene: .

CDR3 DNA: TGTGCCAGCAGCTTGGGTAGGGGCCTCCTCAATGAGCAGTTCTTC
CDR3 protein: CASSLGRGLLNEQFF
clone size: few
J gene: TRBJ2-1
V gene: TRBV5-4
D gene: .

CDR3 DNA: TGCGCCAGCAGTTCAAAACCGGGACACAACTATGGCTACACCTTC
CDR3 protein: CASSSKPGHNYGYTF
clone size: .
J gene: TRBJ1-2
V gene: TRBV23-1
D gene: .

CDR3 DNA: TGTGCCAGCAGTGAAGGGCGGACAGTTCTCTTCACCGGGGAGCTGTTTTTT
CDR3 protein: CASSEGRTVLFTGELFF
clone size: few
J gene: TRBJ2-2
V gene: TRBV2
D gene: .

CDR3 DNA: TGTGCCAGCAGCTCCCGACTAGCGGGAGGACATGAGCAGTTCTTC
CDR3 protein: CASSSRLAGGHEQFF
clone size: few
J gene: TRBJ2-1
V gene: TRBV11-1
D gene: TRBD2

CDR3 DNA: TGTGCCATCAGTCGCGAGGGGCAGGGAACCTACAATGAGCAGTTCTTC
CDR3 protein: CAISREGQGTYNEQFF
clone size: few
J gene: TRBJ2-1
V gene: TRBV10-3
D gene: .

CDR3 DNA: TGTGCCAGCAGCTTATCCCGTCGGGACTGGTTGGATGGCTACACCTTC
CDR3 protein: CASSLSRRDWLDGYTF
clone size: few
J gene: TRBJ1-2
V gene: TRBV7-2
D gene: .

CDR3 DNA: TGCAGCCCCCGTCGGTCTAGCAAGAGGGGCATTACAGATACGCAGTATTTT
CDR3 protein: CSPRRSSKRGITDTQYF
clone size: few
J gene: TRBJ2-3
V gene: TRBV29-1
D gene: .

CDR3 DNA: TGTGCCACCAGCAGAGCGGGCGGTGGGAGCAATGAGCAGTTCTTC
CDR3 protein: CATSRAGGGSNEQFF
clone size: few
J gene: TRBJ2-1
V gene: TRBV15
D gene: .

CDR3 DNA: TGTGCCAGCGGGGCAGGGGGCGGCTATGGCTACACCTTC
CDR3 protein: CASGAGGGYGYTF
clone size: few
J gene: TRBJ1-2
V gene: TRBV14
D gene: TRBD1

CDR3 DNA: TGCGCCAGCAGCTTGGCCGGGACTAGTACCGCAGATACGCAGTATTTT
CDR3 protein: CASSLAGTSTADTQYF
clone size: .
J gene: TRBJ2-3
V gene: TRBV5-1
D gene: TRBD2

CDR3 DNA: TGTGCCAGCAGCCAAGGCGGGCTCCAGCGGGACGACGAGCAGTACTTC
CDR3 protein: CASSQGGLQRDDEQYF
clone size: .
J gene: TRBJ2-7
V gene: TRBV4-2
D gene: TRBD2

CDR3 DNA: TGTGCCAGCTCACCCCCTGAGACAGGGGGCACAGATACGCAGTATTTT
CDR3 protein: CASSPPETGGTDTQYF
clone size: many
J gene: TRBJ2-3
V gene: TRBV18
D gene: TRBD1

CDR3 DNA: TGCAGTGAAGGTCGAGAGACCCAGTACTTC
CDR3 protein: CSEGRETQYF
clone size: .
J gene: TRBJ2-5
V gene: TRBV20-1
D gene: .

CDR3 DNA: TGTGCCAGCAGCTGGGGGGGACATGGCGGCTACACCTTC
CDR3 protein: CASSWGGHGGYTF
clone size: few
J gene: TRBJ1-2
V gene: TRBV2
D gene: .

CDR3 DNA: TGTGCCTGGAGCCTCCAGATGAACACTGAAGCTTTCTTT
CDR3 protein: CAWSLQMNTEAFF
clone size: few
J gene: TRBJ1-1
V gene: TRBV30
D gene: .

CDR3 DNA: TGTGCCAGCAGCCTCTCCCGGACAGGGGGTTATCAGCCCCAGCATTTT
CDR3 protein: CASSLSRTGGYQPQHF
clone size: .
J gene: TRBJ1-5
V gene: TRBV7-3
D gene: TRBD1

CDR3 DNA: TGTGCCAGCACTCGGGACTTTCTGGATGAGCAGTTCTTC
CDR3 protein: CASTRDFLDEQFF
clone size: .
J gene: TRBJ2-1
V gene: TRBV25-1
D gene: .

CDR3 DNA: TGTGCCAGCTCACCCCCGGGACAGTGGTCCGCCAATGAGCAGTTCTTC
CDR3 protein: CASSPPGQWSANEQFF
clone size: few
J gene: TRBJ2-1
V gene: TRBV18
D gene: TRBD1

CDR3 DNA: TGTGCCGGCAGCCGGGAGGGAGCCTACGAGCAGTACTTC
CDR3 protein: CAGSREGAYEQYF
clone size: few
J gene: TRBJ2-7
V gene: TRBV7-9
D gene: TRBD2

CDR3 DNA: TGTGCCAGCAGCTTAGGGCGGCCGAGCTCCTACAATGAGCAGTTCTTC
CDR3 protein: CASSLGRPSSYNEQFF
clone size: few
J gene: TRBJ2-1
V gene: TRBV7-3
D gene: .

CDR3 DNA: TGTGCCAGCAGATCCCCAGGGGGCGATGGCTACACCTTC
CDR3 protein: CASRSPGGDGYTF
clone size: .
J gene: TRBJ1-2
V gene: TRBV6-5
D gene: TRBD1

CDR3 DNA: TGTGCCATCGGCGGGGGCAATGAGCAGTTCTTC
CDR3 protein: CAIGGGNEQFF
clone size: many
J gene: TRBJ2-1
V gene: TRBV10-3
D gene: TRBD2

CDR3 DNA: TGTGCCAGCAGTGCTCACGGGGGAAGGGCGGCCGGGGAGCTGTTTTTT
CDR3 protein: CASSAHGGRAAGELFF
clone size: few
J gene: TRBJ2-2
V gene: TRBV6-1
D gene: .

CDR3 DNA: TGTGCCAGCAGCTTATGGGCAGGCGGGAATTCACCCCTCCACTTT
CDR3 protein: CASSLWAGGNSPLHF
clone size: .
J gene: TRBJ1-6
V gene: TRBV5-4
D gene: .

CDR3 DNA: TGCGCCAGCAGACCCGACAGGGGCAATCAGCCCCAGCATTTT
CDR3 protein: CASRPDRGNQPQHF
clone size: few
J gene: TRBJ1-5
V gene: TRBV5-1
D gene: TRBD1

CDR3 DNA: TGTGCCAGCAGGGCCGGGACAGGGGCCCAAGAGACCCAGTACTTC
CDR3 protein: CASRAGTGAQETQYF
clone size: .
J gene: TRBJ2-5
V gene: TRBV7-2
D gene: TRBD1

CDR3 DNA: TGTGCCAGCCGCACCTTCGGACAGAGTCTCTACGAGCAGTACTTC
CDR3 protein: CASRTFGQSLYEQYF
clone size: many
J gene: TRBJ2-7
V gene: TRBV5-4
D gene: .

CDR3 DNA: TGTGCCAGCAGCCAGGGACTAGCGGGCGCGAACACCGGGGAGCTGTTTTTT
CDR3 protein: CASSQGLAGANTGELFF
clone size: many
J gene: TRBJ2-2
V gene: TRBV5-4
D gene: TRBD2

CDR3 DNA: TGTGCCAGCAGCTTAGCGGCGGGGGGCTATAGCAATCAGCCCCAGCATTTT
CDR3 protein: CASSLAAGGYSNQPQHF
clone size: .
J gene: TRBJ1-5
V gene: TRBV7-2
D gene: .

CDR3 DNA: TGTGCCAGCAGCTTAGATTTTCGGGGGACAGGATACAATGAGCAGTTCTTC
CDR3 protein: CASSLDFRGTGYNEQFF
clone size: few
J gene: TRBJ2-1
V gene: TRBV11-2
D gene: TRBD1

CDR3 DNA: TGTGCCAGCAGTAGGATGAACACTGAAGCTTTCTTT
CDR3 protein: CASSRMNTEAFF
clone size: .
J gene: TRBJ1-1
V gene: TRBV2
D gene: .

CDR3 DNA: TGTGCCAGCAGCTTTTCTGGACAGGGGGACCAGCCCCAGCATTTT
CDR3 protein: CASSFSGQGDQPQHF
clone size: .
J gene: TRBJ1-5
V gene: TRBV7-2
D gene: TRBD1

CDR3 DNA: TGTGCCAGCAGCTTGGGCGGTGGGGGGTTCCAAGAGACCCAGTACTTC
CDR3 protein: CASSLGGGGFQETQYF
clone size: .
J gene: TRBJ2-5
V gene: TRBV9
D gene: .

CDR3 DNA: TGTGCCATCGGAGGGCAGCCCAACACTGAAGCTTTCTTT
CDR3 protein: CAIGGQPNTEAFF
clone size: .
J gene: TRBJ1-1
V gene: TRBV10-3
D gene: .

CDR3 DNA: TGTGCCAGCAGTATTCAGGGGGCAACAGATACGCAGTATTTT
CDR3 protein: CASSIQGATDTQYF
clone size: .
J gene: TRBJ2-3
V gene: TRBV7-2
D gene: TRBD1

CDR3 DNA: TGTGCCAGCAGTGATTTTGGGGACCAAGAGACCCAGTACTTC
CDR3 protein: CASSDFGDQETQYF
clone size: few
J gene: TRBJ2-5
V gene: TRBV25-1
D gene: .

CDR3 DNA: TGTGCCAGCAGCCCCTACGCTGGGGGTATGAACACTGAAGCTTTCTTT
CDR3 protein: CASSPYAGGMNTEAFF
clone size: .
J gene: TRBJ1-1
V gene: TRBV7-3
D gene: .

CDR3 DNA: TGTGCCATCAGGGGCGGGACAGGGGAAAACTCGAACACTGAAGCTTTCTTT
CDR3 protein: CAIRGGTGENSNTEAFF
clone size: .
J gene: TRBJ1-1
V gene: TRBV10-3
D gene: TRBD1

CDR3 DNA: TGTGCCAGCAGTGAATCAGGGGTAGGGAACACCGGGGAGCTGTTTTTT
CDR3 protein: CASSESGVGNTGELFF
clone size: .
J gene: TRBJ2-2
V gene: TRBV25-1
D gene: .

CDR3 DNA: TGTGCCAGCAGCGTAGCAGGAAATAGCAATCAGCCCCAGCATTTT
CDR3 protein: CASSVAGNSNQPQHF
clone size: .
J gene: TRBJ1-5
V gene: TRBV9
D gene: .

CDR3 DNA: TGTGCCAGCAGTTACAGGGAGGGTGAAAAACTGTTTTTT
CDR3 protein: CASSYREGEKLFF
clone size: many
J gene: TRBJ1-4
V gene: TRBV6-6
D gene: .

CDR3 DNA: TGCAGCGCTTGGACAGGGGCTGGAAACACCATATATTTT
CDR3 protein: CSAWTGAGNTIYF
clone size: .
J gene: TRBJ1-3
V gene: TRBV29-1
D gene: TRBD1

CDR3 DNA: TGCGCCAGCAAGACGGACATGAACACTGAAGCTTTCTTT
CDR3 protein: CASKTDMNTEAFF
clone size: .
J gene: TRBJ1-1
V gene: TRBV5-1
D gene: .

CDR3 DNA: TGTGCCAGCTCACGACAGGGGGGAGAGACCCAGTACTTC
CDR3 protein: CASSRQGGETQYF
clone size: .
J gene: TRBJ2-5
V gene: TRBV18
D gene: TRBD1

CDR3 DNA: TGTGCCAGCAGGGACGGGAGGGGTGATTTCCACACAGATACGCAGTATTTT
CDR3 protein: CASRDGRGDFHTDTQYF
clone size: .
J gene: TRBJ2-3
V gene: TRBV6-9
D gene: TRBD2